This entry is about one T cell receptor (beta chain). What this receptor recognizes is not known. No base-level quality is on record; no much larger clone is a single base apart. The roughly 39 donors, aged 6 to 90 years, were systemically healthy Caucasian individuals from Russia. Each donor gave approximately 9.4 milliliters of peripheral blood, drawn into EDTA-treated Vacutainer tubes. Ficoll-Paque density-gradient centrifugation was used to isolate PBMCs, with at least 7 million per sample. Total RNA was extracted from PBMCs with Trizol reagent, with at least 5.5 micrograms obtained per sample. The percentages of naive CD45RAhigh/CD27high T cells were determined by flow cytometry on a PBMC aliquot from every donor. This record comes from a study of blood T cells in healthy people across ages (dated by TCRdb to the mid-2010s). Some background on the complete study: In model experiments, template switching captured about one uniquely barcoded TCR beta cDNA molecule for every two T cells. The donors were divided into four age groups: young (average around 17 years), middle-aged (around 41), aged (around 59) and long-lived (about 90). To avoid experimental bias, donors of different ages were distributed randomly across sequencing lanes. Age-related changes in TCR beta repertoire diversity were measured in the study by deep sequencing normalized with unique cDNA molecular identifiers. For two donors (one aged 18 to 30 and one aged 80 or older), the study analyzed two additional independent replicas of 1 million unique cDNA reads from the same blood draw.

The study at large found these results: Observed TCR beta diversity per million T cells fell roughly linearly with age, and a significant reduction was already apparent by age approximately 40. Because the CMV infection status of the donors was unknown, age-related changes in expanded clonotypes may potentially have been confounded. Compared with the aged group, the long-lived group had more naive CD4+ T cells, fewer expanded clones and increased TCR diversity, a pattern suggesting age selection. Because profiling used bulk unsorted PBMCs, naive and antigen-experienced compartments could not be compared conclusively. Estimates of total diversity based on one million sequenced T cells were regarded as lower bounds and as underestimates. Observed TCR beta diversity correlated strongly with the percentage of naive T cells measured by flow cytometry.

The library was made by 5' RACE. Sequencing was carried out with an Illumina HiSeq 2500. A second PCR of roughly 6 to 12 cycles was run with a J-beta primer mix and a sample-barcoded 5' primer. A unique molecular identifier was introduced onto each TCR beta cDNA molecule by a template-switch 5' adaptor carrying 12 random nucleotides. Each sample yielded at least 3 million CDR3-containing paired-end reads. First-strand cDNA synthesis was performed from all RNA using the Mint cDNA synthesis kit, with priming by a TRBC-specific oligonucleotide. Following uracil-DNA glycosylase treatment, a first 18-cycle PCR with universal primers M1SS and BC2_uni_R was performed on all cDNA. Per the authors' processing: Each sample was normalized by randomly selecting 1 million high-quality reads, each carrying a distinct molecular identifier. Instead of being binned into consensus sequences, reads with shared molecular identifiers were discarded. MiTCR, with a Q25 quality threshold and the strictest error-elimination algorithm, was used for CDR3 identification, clonotype clustering and error correction. A nonparametric unseen species model using Euler transformation provided a lower-bound estimate of total TCR beta diversity. Starting from the raw public reads, TCRdb applied fastp trimming at Q25, assembled clones with MiXCR and retained in-frame beta chains. Duplicate CDR3 protein sequences are folded into a single record with the most common DNA and genes. None of the V and J calls come from the authors' own analysis; TCRdb made them. In this sample the table shows roughly 680,000 distinct CDR3 sequences, approximately 52% of which occur a single time. About 14% of the sample is taken by the ten largest.

The sample consisted of blood. This clonotype was obtained from a woman older than 75 in good health.

The DNA sequence follows: TGTGCCAGCAGCTTAGGCTCAGGGTTGCACGAGCAGTACTTC. Translated, this is CASSLGSGLHEQYF. The V gene is TRBV11-2 and the J gene is TRBJ2-7, and the D gene may be TRBD1, 5 bases matching. V was cut back by 1 base and J by 5 bases, leaving a gap of 12 bases between them. Via the germline V gene, CDR1 is SGHAT and CDR2 FQNNGV. Measured from the cysteine to the phenylalanine, the CDR3 is 14 residues long. The sequence is cut down to CDR3 DNA, 42 bases in frame from base 1.